Following are 13 T cell receptor beta chains from one sample sequenced in a study of T cell responses to AZD1222 COVID-19 vaccine (dated by TCRdb to the early 2020s). The receptor library was made with the immunoSEQ multiplex PCR assay. In TCRdb, the immuneACCESS table is reduced to in-frame sequences with V and J assigned. These tables do not hold every clone; where another copy was compared, an unresolved V gene accounts for under half, and the others remain unexplained. The sample table holds about 140,000 clones, of which 80% to 95% were seen once. The ten top clones hold 3.6% of the sample. The time point label of this sample denotes: about 28 days (+/-7) after the second vaccine dose. The specimen comprised peripheral blood, sampled 28 days after the second AZD1222 dose. The receptors originated from an adult who received the AZD1222 COVID-19 vaccine.

This clone was recorded only once. The J gene is TRBJ2-1, the V gene TRBV18; 7 nucleotides agree with TRBD1. Looked up from germline, CDR1 is KGHSH and CDR2 is LQKENI. V lost 4 bases to trimming and J lost 3 bases; unmatched junction nucleotides: 6. This CDR3 is 15 amino acids long. The CDR3: CASSRSGTDYNEQFF. CDR3 nucleotides: TGTGCCAGCTCACGGTCCGGGACAGACTACAATGAGCAGTTCTTC.

The chain is built from TRBV7-6 and TRBJ2-1; a possible D gene is TRBD1 (6 bases). V was shortened by 2 bases and J by 7 bases, with 6 bases between the two germline ends. This CDR3 spans 12 amino acids. Germline V CDR1 and CDR2: SGHVS, FNYEAQ. CDR3 protein: CASSLRGNEQFF. DNA of the CDR3: TGTGCCAGCAGCTTAAGGGGGAATGAGCAGTTCTTC. Together with reference TRBV7-6 and TRBJ2-1, the CDR3 gives the full variable domain: GAGVSQSPRYKVTKRGQDVALRCDPISGHVSLYWYRQALGQGPEFLTYFNYEAQQDKSGLPNDRFSAERPEGSISTLTIQRTEQRDSAMYRCASSLRGNEQFFGPGTRLTVL.

V is TRBV28 and J is TRBJ1-3; 7 positions match TRBD1. Per the germline V gene, CDR1 is MDHEN and CDR2 is SYDVKM. This CDR3 region has 14 residues. Losses at the gene ends were 7 bases for V and 0 bases for J; bases not matched to a gene: 3. The CDR3 loop reads CASTGGSSGNTIYF. In DNA, the CDR3 is TGTGCCAGCACAGGGGGTTCCTCTGGAAACACCATATATTTT.

The chain employs TRBV6-2 or TRBV6-3 and TRBJ2-3; D not certain. V gave up 2 bases and J gave up 2 bases, with 11 bases separating them. Germline lookup yields CDR1 MNHEY and CDR2 SVGEGT. This CDR3 is built from 15 residues. The DNA of the CDR3 is TGTGCCAGCAGTTACCGGTCACCCCTCACAGATACGCAGTATTTT. Translation gives CASSYRSPLTDTQYF.

J is TRBJ2-2 and V is TRBV5-1; D is possibly TRBD2 (6 bases). The CDR3 has 19 amino acids. The V and J ends lost 1 base and 6 bases respectively, with 25 bases between them. Germline CDR1 SGHRS, CDR2 YFSETQ. The CDR3 sequence: CASSLLASWETSSPGELFF. CDR3 DNA: TGCGCCAGCAGCTTGTTGGCGAGCTGGGAGACTAGTAGCCCCGGGGAGCTGTTTTTT.

The chain employs TRBV6-5 and TRBJ2-1, with D unclear. Looked up from germline, CDR1 is MNHEY and CDR2 is SVGAGI. V dropped 6 bases and J dropped 8 bases, with 17 bases sitting between them. The CDR3 covers 14 residues. The CDR3 loop reads CASSRGNSFDEQFF. CDR3 DNA sequence: TGTGCCAGCAGCCGAGGAAATAGTTTCGATGAGCAGTTCTTC.

This clone has just one count. The same CDR3 can be traced to other DNA sequences in this sample. V usage is TRBV7-9 and J usage is TRBJ1-1; weak D call: TRBD1 (5 bases). Germline CDR1 reads SEHNR; CDR2 reads FQNEAQ (reference sequence). This CDR3 is 13 amino acids long. Between the trimmed V and J ends, which lost 5 bases and 1 base, there was a span of 8 bases. CDR3 region: CASSLQGNTEAFF. The CDR3 DNA reads TGTGCCAGCAGCCTCCAGGGGAACACTGAAGCTTTCTTT.

The rearrangement uses TRBV5-5 and TRBJ1-2; 7 bases fit TRBD1. J was trimmed by 2 bases and V by 4 bases; bases with no gene match: 5. This CDR3 comprises 14 residues. The germline V gene encodes CDR1 SGHKS and CDR2 YYEKEE (reference sequence). CDR3 nucleotides: TGTGCCAGCAGCCGTACAGGGGAGAACTATGGCTACACCTTC. Translation gives CASSRTGENYGYTF.

The CDR3 DNA reads as TGTGCCAGCAGTTTGGACCGCTACACTGAAGCTTTCTTT. Translating gives CASSLDRYTEAFF. The chain employs TRBV12-3 or TRBV12-4 and TRBJ1-1; no clear D. The CDR3 runs to 13 residues. V shed 3 bases and J shed 3 bases, with 8 bases lying between them.

The V gene is TRBV18, the J gene TRBJ1-2; maybe TRBD1 (5 bases). The CDR3 has 15 residues. Trimming stripped 2 bases from V and 2 bases from J, with 12 bases between. The germline V gene encodes CDR1 KGHSH and CDR2 LQKENI. CDR3 residues: CASSPGTAPNYGYTF. DNA for the CDR3: TGTGCCAGCTCACCAGGGACGGCCCCGAACTATGGCTACACCTTC.

The CDR3 region is CASTRDDSYNEQFF. The CDR3 DNA sequence: TGTGCCAGCACTCGCGACGACTCCTACAATGAGCAGTTCTTC. This chain joins TRBV27 and TRBJ2-1; no firm D call. Trimming took off 7 bases at V and 0 bases at J, with 10 bases between the two ends. Germline V gives CDR1 MNHEY, CDR2 SMNVEV (reference sequence). The CDR3 contains 14 residues.

This chain joins TRBV28 and TRBJ1-2, with D possibly being TRBD1 (5 bases). The CDR3 length is 11 residues. Trimming cost V 2 bases and J 7 bases, with 5 bases left between them. Germline-derived CDR1 and CDR2 are MDHEN and SYDVKM. The CDR3 nucleotides are TGTGCCAGCAGTTTAAGGGGTGGCTACACCTTC. Its translation: CASSLRGGYTF.

This sequence joins TRBV5-4 and TRBJ2-3, with 10 bases identical to TRBD2. Unmatched junction bases numbered 7, after V lost 4 bases and J lost 5 bases. The CDR3 runs to 15 residues. Germline-derived CDR1 and CDR2 are SGHNT and YYREEE (reference sequence). CDR3 amino acids: CASSGSGRAGDTQYF. The CDR3 DNA sequence: TGTGCCAGCAGCGGAAGCGGGAGGGCGGGAGATACGCAGTATTTT.